This T cell receptor (beta chain) was identified in a study of CXCR3-negative and CXCR3-positive naive CD8 T cells. Background on the study: Some 150 million TRB reads in total, about 1.5 +/- 0.3 million per library.

Findings of the study overall: Similar TRBV-TRBJ usage was seen in naive cells (both CXCR3-negative and CXCR3-positive), but memory cells differed. When CXCR3-positive naive cells were set against CXCR3-negative naive cells, the former had more hydrophobic TRB CDR3s. Both of the naive subsets showed about the same high diversity, but memory CD8+ cells had much less.

Worth noting for this clonotype: What it recognizes is unknown.

UMI-labeled 5' RACE TRB cDNA libraries were prepared from the cells. TCRdb re-called the 5' RACE reads; every CDR3 protein appears as one record, without DNA. Recorded for this sample: 70,000 to 95,000 distinct CDR3 sequences. From germline, CDR1 is KGHDR and CDR2 SFDVKD. The CDR3 is 12 residues long. The clonotype comes from a human donor in good health. Some clones in this sample may be carry-over from other donors' samples. The chain recombines TRBV24-1 with TRBJ2-7. The sequencing sample was made of naive CXCR3- CD8+ T cells from blood. The subset was: CD45RO-CCR7+CD27+CD95- naive CD8+ T cells lacking CXCR3 (TNR3-). CDR3 residues: CATSQGPYEQYF.